The 10 T cell receptor beta chains below were found in one sample sequenced in a study of prognosis after radiotherapy for stage I lung cancer. It was by two-round multiplex PCR that TCR beta CDR3 was amplified from genomic DNA. Specific primers for each TRBV and TRBJ gene were what first-round PCR used. TCRdb processed the multiplex PCR reads anew with MiXCR; each CDR3 protein has one entry. In the table there are about 26,000 distinct CDR3 sequences, approximately 31% of which are singletons. Material: PBMCs, obtained before or after stereotactic body radiation therapy (not recorded which). The receptors shown here come from a donor over 45 with non-small cell lung cancer.

This clonotype has only a few counts. The V call is TRBV20-1, the J call TRBJ2-7; 9 bases are shared with TRBD1. Germline loops: CDR1 DFQATT, CDR2 SNEGSKA (reference sequence). The CDR3 covers 13 residues. With 6 bases clipped from V and 7 bases from J, the junction kept 10 bases outside the gene matches. The CDR3 nucleotides read TGCAGTGCCCCTAGGGACAGGGAAGGTGAGCAGTACTTC. This encodes CSAPRDREGEQYF.

This clonotype was seen at least ten times. The CDR3 nucleotides are TGCAGTGCTAGAGGAGACAGAGAAGCTCTAAACTATGGCTACACCTTC. This codes for CSARGDREALNYGYTF. This chain links TRBV20-1 with TRBJ1-2; tentatively, D is TRBD1 (5 bases). Germline-derived CDR1 and CDR2 are DFQATT and SNEGSKA (reference sequence). Trimming took off 1 base at V and 2 bases at J, with 17 bases between the two ends. The CDR3 has 16 amino acids.

This clonotype was counted at least ten times. The J gene is TRBJ2-2, the V gene TRBV5-1; the match to TRBD2 covers 8 bases. V shed 2 bases, J shed 6 bases, and the junction held 9 bases outside the gene matches. Germline V lookup: CDR1 SGHRS, CDR2 YFSETQ. The CDR3 has 16 residues. CDR3 sequence (DNA): TGCGCCAGCAGCTTTGAGGCGGGAGGTTCGGCCGGGGAGCTGTTTTTT. Translation: CASSFEAGGSAGELFF. Full variable domain (rest looked up from reference TRBV5-1 and TRBJ2-2): KAGVTQTPRYLIKTRGQQVTLSCSPISGHRSVSWYQQTPGQGLQFLFEYFSETQRNKGNFPGRFSGRQFSNSRSEMNVSTLELGDSALYLCASSFEAGGSAGELFFGEGSRLTVL.

This chain uses TRBV5-1 with TRBJ2-2; 8 positions match TRBD1. V lost 5 bases to trimming and J lost 4 bases; unmatched junction nucleotides: 10. Per germline, CDR1 SGHRS and CDR2 YFSETQ. The CDR3 contains 16 residues. CDR3: CASSRQGARSTGELFF. The CDR3 DNA is TGCGCCAGCAGTAGGCAGGGGGCGAGGAGCACCGGGGAGCTGTTTTTT.

This sequence joins TRBV2 and TRBJ2-3, with a possible D match to TRBD2 (6 bases). Looked up from germline, CDR1 is SNHLY and CDR2 is FYNNEI. The CDR3 length is 13 residues. Trimming stripped 7 bases from V and 2 bases from J, with 10 bases between. The CDR3 DNA is TGTGCCAGCACGAGCGGGTACACAGATACGCAGTATTTT. Its translation: CASTSGYTDTQYF.

This clonotype was counted ten times or more. The chain uses TRBV13 and TRBJ2-2, with 10 bases fitting TRBD1. The germline gives CDR1 PRHDT, CDR2 FYEKMQ (reference sequence). The CDR3 extends over 16 amino acids. V shed 2 bases, J shed 7 bases, and the junction held 7 bases outside the gene matches. The CDR3 DNA sequence: TGTGCCAGCAGCTTACTTTCCGGGACAGGGGACGGGGAGCTGTTTTTT. It translates to CASSLLSGTGDGELFF. Together with reference TRBV13 and TRBJ2-2, the CDR3 gives the full variable domain: AAGVIQSPRHLIKEKRETATLKCYPIPRHDTVYWYQQGPGQDPQFLISFYEKMQSDKGSIPDRFSAQQFSDYHSELNMSSLELGDSALYFCASSLLSGTGDGELFFGEGSRLTVL.

This clonotype was recorded at least ten times. The CDR3 nucleotides are TGTGCCAGCAGTGGCTGGGGAGGGGGCGAGACCCAGTACTTC. Translated, it gives CASSGWGGGETQYF. V is TRBV12-3 or TRBV12-4 and J is TRBJ2-5; D possibly uses TRBD1 or TRBD2 (7 bases each). There are 14 residues in the CDR3. V was clipped by 5 bases and J by 5 bases, with 15 bases between them.

The chain has TRBV20-1 and TRBJ2-7; 11 nucleotides align to TRBD2. V trimming: 3 bases; J trimming: 3 bases; junction bases outside the gene matches: 4. The germline V gene has CDR1 DFQATT and CDR2 SNEGSKA (reference sequence). CDR3 size: 14 residues. The CDR3: CSASSGTSGYEQYF. As DNA, the CDR3 is TGCAGTGCTAGTTCTGGGACTAGCGGCTACGAGCAGTACTTC.

In regard to this clonotype: The likely explanation is a read error, given a far larger clone one base away. This chain uses TRBV6-2 or TRBV6-3 with TRBJ2-2; D might be TRBD1 (6 bases). V was trimmed by 5 bases and J by 1 base, leaving 11 bases between them. Germline CDR1 is MNHEY and CDR2 is SVGEGT. The CDR3 is 15 residues long. CDR3 sequence: CASSEETGNTGELFF. For the CDR3, the DNA is TGTGCCAGCAGTGAAGAGACAGGGAACACCGGGGAGCTGTTTTTT.

This clonotype came up many times. CDR3 nucleotides: TGTGCCGGCGGGAGGGCGGGAGATACGCAGTATTTT. Its protein product is CAGGRAGDTQYF. The chain employs TRBV6-1 and TRBJ2-3, with 9 bases lining up with TRBD2. This CDR3 region has 12 residues. V shed 11 bases and J 5 bases; nucleotides not matched to a gene: 5. Germline CDR1 and CDR2: MNHNS and SASEGT.